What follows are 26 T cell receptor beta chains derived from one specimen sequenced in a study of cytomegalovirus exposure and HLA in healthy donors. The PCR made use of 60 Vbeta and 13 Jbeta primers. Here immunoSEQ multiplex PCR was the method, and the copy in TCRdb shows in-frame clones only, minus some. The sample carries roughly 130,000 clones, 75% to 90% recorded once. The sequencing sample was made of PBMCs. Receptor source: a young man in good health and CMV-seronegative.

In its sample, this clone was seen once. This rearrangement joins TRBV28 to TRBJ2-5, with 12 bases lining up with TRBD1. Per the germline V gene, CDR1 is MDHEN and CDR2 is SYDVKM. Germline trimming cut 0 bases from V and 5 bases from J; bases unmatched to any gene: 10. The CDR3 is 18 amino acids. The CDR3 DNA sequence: TGTGCCAGCAGTTTATGGGGCCGGGACAGGGGGCTCGGCGAGACCCAGTACTTC. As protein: CASSLWGRDRGLGETQYF. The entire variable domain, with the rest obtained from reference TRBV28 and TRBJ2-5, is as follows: DVKVTQSSRYLVKRTGEKVFLECVQDMDHENMFWYRQDPGLGLRLIYFSYDVKMKEKGDIPEGYSVSREKKERFSLILESASTNQTSMYLCASSLWGRDRGLGETQYFGPGTRLLVL.

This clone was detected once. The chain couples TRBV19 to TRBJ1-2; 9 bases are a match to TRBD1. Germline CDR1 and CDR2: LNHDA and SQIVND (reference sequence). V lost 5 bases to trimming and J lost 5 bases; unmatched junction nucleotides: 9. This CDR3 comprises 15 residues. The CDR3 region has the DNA TGTGCCAGTAGTCCACGTCCGACAGGGGGATATGGCTACACCTTC. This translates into CASSPRPTGGYGYTF.

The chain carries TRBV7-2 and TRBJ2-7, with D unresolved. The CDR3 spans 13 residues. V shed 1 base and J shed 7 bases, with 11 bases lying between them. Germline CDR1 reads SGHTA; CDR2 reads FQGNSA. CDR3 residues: CASSLVWAQEQYF. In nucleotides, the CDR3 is TGTGCCAGCAGCTTAGTTTGGGCTCAGGAGCAGTACTTC.

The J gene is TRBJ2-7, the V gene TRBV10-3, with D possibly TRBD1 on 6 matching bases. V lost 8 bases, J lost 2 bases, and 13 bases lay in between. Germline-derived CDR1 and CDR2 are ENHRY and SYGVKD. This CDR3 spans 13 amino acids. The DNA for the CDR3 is TGTGCCATCTCCGACAGGCCTACCTACGAGCAGTACTTC. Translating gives CAISDRPTYEQYF.

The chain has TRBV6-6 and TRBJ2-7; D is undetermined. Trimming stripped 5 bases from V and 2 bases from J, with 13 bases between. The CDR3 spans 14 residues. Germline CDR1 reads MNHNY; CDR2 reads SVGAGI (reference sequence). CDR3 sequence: CASSPIDTAYEQYF. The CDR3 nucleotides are TGTGCCAGCAGTCCTATAGACACAGCCTACGAGCAGTACTTC.

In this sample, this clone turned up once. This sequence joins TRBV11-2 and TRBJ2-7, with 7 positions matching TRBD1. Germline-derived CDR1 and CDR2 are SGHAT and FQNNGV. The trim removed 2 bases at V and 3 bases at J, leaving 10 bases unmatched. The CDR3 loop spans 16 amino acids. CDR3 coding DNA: TGTGCCAGCAGCTTAAACCCGACAGGGTTGAACTACGAGCAGTACTTC. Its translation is CASSLNPTGLNYEQYF.

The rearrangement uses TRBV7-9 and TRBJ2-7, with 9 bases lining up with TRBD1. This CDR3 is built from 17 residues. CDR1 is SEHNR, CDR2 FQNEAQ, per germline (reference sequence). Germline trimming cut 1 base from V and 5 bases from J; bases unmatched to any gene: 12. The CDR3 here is CASSLGEGTGNPHEQYF. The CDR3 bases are TGTGCCAGCAGCTTAGGAGAGGGGACAGGGAACCCCCACGAGCAGTACTTC.

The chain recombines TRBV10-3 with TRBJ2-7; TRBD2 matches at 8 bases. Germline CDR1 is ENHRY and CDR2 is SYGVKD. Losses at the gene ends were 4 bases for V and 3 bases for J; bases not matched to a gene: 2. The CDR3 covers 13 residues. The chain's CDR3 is CAISVAGGYEQYF. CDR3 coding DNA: TGTGCCATCAGTGTGGCGGGGGGCTACGAGCAGTACTTC.

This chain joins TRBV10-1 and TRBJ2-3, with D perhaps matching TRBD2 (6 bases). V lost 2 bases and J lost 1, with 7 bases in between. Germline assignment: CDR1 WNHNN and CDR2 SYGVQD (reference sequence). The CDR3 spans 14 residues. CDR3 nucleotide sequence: TGCGCCAGCAGTGAGGGGACTCGCACAGATACGCAGTATTTT. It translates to CASSEGTRTDTQYF.

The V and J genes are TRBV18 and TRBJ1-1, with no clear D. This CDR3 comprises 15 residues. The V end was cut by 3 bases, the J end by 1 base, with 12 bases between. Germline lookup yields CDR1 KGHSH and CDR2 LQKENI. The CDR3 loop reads CASSPSQNQNTEAFF. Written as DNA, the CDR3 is TGTGCCAGCTCACCCTCACAGAATCAGAACACTGAAGCTTTCTTT. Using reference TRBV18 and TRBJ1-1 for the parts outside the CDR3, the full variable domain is NAGVMQNPRHLVRRRGQEARLRCSPMKGHSHVYWYRQLPEEGLKFMVYLQKENIIDESGMPKERFSAEFPKEGPSILRIQQVVRGDSAAYFCASSPSQNQNTEAFFGQGTRLTVV.

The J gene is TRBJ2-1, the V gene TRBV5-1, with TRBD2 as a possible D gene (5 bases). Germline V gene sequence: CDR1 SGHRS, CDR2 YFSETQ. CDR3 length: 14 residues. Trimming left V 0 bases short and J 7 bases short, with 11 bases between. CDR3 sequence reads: CASSLVLAINEQFF. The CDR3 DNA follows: TGCGCCAGCAGCTTGGTTTTAGCGATTAATGAGCAGTTCTTC.

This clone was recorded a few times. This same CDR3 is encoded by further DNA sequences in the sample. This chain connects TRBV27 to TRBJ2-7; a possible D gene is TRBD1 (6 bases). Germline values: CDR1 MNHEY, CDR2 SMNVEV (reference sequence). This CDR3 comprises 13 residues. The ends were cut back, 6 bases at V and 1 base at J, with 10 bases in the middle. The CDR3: CASRPTGSYEQYF. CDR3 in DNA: TGTGCCAGCAGGCCAACAGGGTCCTACGAGCAGTACTTC.

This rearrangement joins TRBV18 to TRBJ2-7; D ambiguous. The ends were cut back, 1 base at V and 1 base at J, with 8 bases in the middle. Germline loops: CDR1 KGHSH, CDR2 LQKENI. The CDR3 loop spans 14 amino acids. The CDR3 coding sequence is TGTGCCAGCTCACCACTGCGCAGGTCCTACGAGCAGTACTTC. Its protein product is CASSPLRRSYEQYF.

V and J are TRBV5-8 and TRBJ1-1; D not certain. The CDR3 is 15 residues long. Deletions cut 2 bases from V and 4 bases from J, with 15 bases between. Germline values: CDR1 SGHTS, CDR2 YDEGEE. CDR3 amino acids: CASSFWGAGVTEAFF. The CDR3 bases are TGTGCCAGCAGCTTTTGGGGAGCCGGGGTCACTGAAGCTTTCTTT.

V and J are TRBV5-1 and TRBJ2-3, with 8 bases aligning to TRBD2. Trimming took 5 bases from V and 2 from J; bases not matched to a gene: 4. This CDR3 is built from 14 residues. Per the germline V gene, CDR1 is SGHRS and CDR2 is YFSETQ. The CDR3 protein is CASRLADLTDTQYF. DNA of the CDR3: TGCGCCAGCAGACTAGCGGACCTCACAGATACGCAGTATTTT.

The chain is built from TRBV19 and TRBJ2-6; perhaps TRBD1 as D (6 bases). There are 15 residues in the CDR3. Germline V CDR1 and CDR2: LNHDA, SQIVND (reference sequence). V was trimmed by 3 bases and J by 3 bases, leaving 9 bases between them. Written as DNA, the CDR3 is TGTGCCAGTAGTATCTGGACAGATGGGGCCAACGTCCTGACTTTC. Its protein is CASSIWTDGANVLTF.

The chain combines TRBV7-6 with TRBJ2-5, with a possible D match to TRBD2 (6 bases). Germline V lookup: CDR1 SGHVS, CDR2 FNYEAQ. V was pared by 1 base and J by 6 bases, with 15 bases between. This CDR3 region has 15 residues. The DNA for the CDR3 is TGTGCCAGCAGCTTAGGGGACCCTAGCGTGAAGACCCAGTACTTC. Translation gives CASSLGDPSVKTQYF.

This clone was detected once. The CDR3 region is CASSTPGQGANYGYTF. CDR3 coding DNA: TGTGCCAGTAGTACCCCGGGACAGGGGGCAAACTATGGCTACACCTTC. The chain links TRBV19 to TRBJ1-2, with TRBD1 matching over 12 bases. From germline, CDR1 is LNHDA and CDR2 SQIVND (reference sequence). J gave up 2 bases and V 4 bases, and 5 bases lay outside the gene matches. The CDR3 runs 16 residues.

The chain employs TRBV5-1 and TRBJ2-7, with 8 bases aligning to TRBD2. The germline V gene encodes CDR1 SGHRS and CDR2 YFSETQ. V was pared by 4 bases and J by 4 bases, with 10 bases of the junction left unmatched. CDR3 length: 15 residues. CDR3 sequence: CASSPLGGGPYEQYF. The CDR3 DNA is TGCGCCAGCAGCCCTCTGGGCGGGGGGCCTTACGAGCAGTACTTC.

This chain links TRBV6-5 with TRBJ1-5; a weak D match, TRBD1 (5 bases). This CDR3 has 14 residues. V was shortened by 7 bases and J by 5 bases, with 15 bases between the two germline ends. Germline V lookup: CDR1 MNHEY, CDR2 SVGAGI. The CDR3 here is CASTSGGVDQPQHF. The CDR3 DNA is TGTGCCAGCACATCGGGGGGGGTAGATCAGCCCCAGCATTTT.

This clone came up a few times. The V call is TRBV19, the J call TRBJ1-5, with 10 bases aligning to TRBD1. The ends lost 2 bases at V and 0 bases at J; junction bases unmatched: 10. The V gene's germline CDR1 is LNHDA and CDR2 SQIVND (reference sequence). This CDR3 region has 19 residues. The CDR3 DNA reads TGTGCCAGTAGTATAAACGGACAGGGGGAACCCTTTAGCAATCAGCCCCAGCATTTT. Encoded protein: CASSINGQGEPFSNQPQHF.

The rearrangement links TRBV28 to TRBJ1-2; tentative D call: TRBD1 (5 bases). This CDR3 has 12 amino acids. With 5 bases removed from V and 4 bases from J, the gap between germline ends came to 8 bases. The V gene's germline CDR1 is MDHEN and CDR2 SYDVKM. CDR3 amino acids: CASSPQGYGYTF. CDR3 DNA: TGTGCCAGCAGTCCCCAGGGCTATGGCTACACCTTC.

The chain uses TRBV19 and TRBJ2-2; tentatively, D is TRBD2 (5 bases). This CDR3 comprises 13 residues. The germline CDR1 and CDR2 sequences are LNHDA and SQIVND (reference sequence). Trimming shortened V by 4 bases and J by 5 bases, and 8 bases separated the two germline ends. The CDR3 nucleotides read TGTGCCAGTAGTAATTCGGGGACCGGGGAGCTGTTTTTT. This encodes CASSNSGTGELFF.

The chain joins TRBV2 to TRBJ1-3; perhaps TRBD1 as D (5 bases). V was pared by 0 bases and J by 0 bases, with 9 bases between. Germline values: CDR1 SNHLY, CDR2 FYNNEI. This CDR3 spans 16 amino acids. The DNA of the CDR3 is TGTGCCAGCAGTGAAGCAGGGGCCCTCTCTGGAAACACCATATATTTT. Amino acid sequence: CASSEAGALSGNTIYF.

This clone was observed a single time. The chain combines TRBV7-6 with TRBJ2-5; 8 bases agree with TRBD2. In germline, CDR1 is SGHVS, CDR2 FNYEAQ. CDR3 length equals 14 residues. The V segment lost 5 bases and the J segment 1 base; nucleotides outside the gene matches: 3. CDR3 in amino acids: CASSKSGGQETQYF. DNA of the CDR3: TGTGCCAGCAGCAAAAGCGGGGGCCAAGAGACCCAGTACTTC.

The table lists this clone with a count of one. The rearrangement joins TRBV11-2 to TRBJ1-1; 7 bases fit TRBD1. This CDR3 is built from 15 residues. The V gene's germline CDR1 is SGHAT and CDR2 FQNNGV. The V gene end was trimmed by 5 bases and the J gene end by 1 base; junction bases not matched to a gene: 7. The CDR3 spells CASSTSRTGNTEAFF. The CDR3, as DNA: TGTGCCAGCAGCACATCTCGGACAGGGAACACTGAAGCTTTCTTT. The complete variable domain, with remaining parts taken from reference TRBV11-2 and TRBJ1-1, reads EAGVAQSPRYKIIEKRQSVAFWCNPISGHATLYWYQQILGQGPKLLIQFQNNGVVDDSQLPKDRFSAERLKGVDSTLKIQPAKLEDSAVYLCASSTSRTGNTEAFFGQGTRLTVV.